This TCR beta chain was identified in a study of beta chain features in type 1 diabetes. Study outcomes and limitations: VDJ junctions in type 1 diabetes patients carried more deletions and fewer insertions. TCRB CDR3 length was moderately but significantly reduced in all four CD4+ subsets of Type 1 diabetes patients.

About this clone itself: Its antigen is undetermined.

What was sequenced were expressed TCRB transcripts, since all of the isolated RNA had been reverse transcribed. Clones were read by immunoSEQ multiplex PCR, and TCRdb kept only the in-frame ones, dropping some. This table holds over 200,000 clones, 11% found once. The length of the CDR3 is 14 residues. Per germline, CDR1 SGHAT and CDR2 FQNNGV. V shed 4 bases and J shed 7 bases, with 16 bases lying between them. The chain uses TRBV11-2 and TRBJ1-2; unclear D gene. The sample comprised naive CD4+ T cells from blood. The sequence came from a man aged 25-40 years with type 1 diabetes. CDR3 DNA sequence: TGTGCCAGCAGCTCCGAACATTTGGCGGGTGGCTACACCTTC. As protein: CASSSEHLAGGYTF. Variable domain in full (rest from reference TRBV11-2 and TRBJ1-2): EAGVAQSPRYKIIEKRQSVAFWCNPISGHATLYWYQQILGQGPKLLIQFQNNGVVDDSQLPKDRFSAERLKGVDSTLKIQPAKLEDSAVYLCASSSEHLAGGYTFGSGTRLTVV.